This record covers a single T cell receptor beta chain. This sample was taken from a study of blood T cell repertoires in COVID-19. On the study more broadly: The study drew acute and convalescent COVID-19 samples from the United States, Italy and Spain. In each case, the material was cDNA or gDNA derived from T cells, B-cell-depleted T cells, or PBMCs.

Germline V gene lookup returns CDR1 MDHEN and CDR2 SYDVKM. V was clipped by 0 bases and J by 9 bases; unmatched bases: 5. The CDR3 is 14 residues long. Original processing methods: Estimated nucleated cell counts came from reference gene primer amplification. Here immunoSEQ multiplex PCR was the method, and the copy in TCRdb shows in-frame clones only, minus some. V and J calls and clone size are given by that table; D and trimming were obtained from the DNA. The top ten hold 1.5% to 2% of the sample, which has 150,000 or so clones, around three quarters seen once. The receptor's source is a man older than 75 with acute or convalescent COVID-19. The material sequenced was peripheral blood. The chain links TRBV28 to TRBJ2-1, with 7 bases lining up with TRBD1. As DNA, the CDR3 is TGTGCCAGCAGTTTATGGAGGGGGCAAGGTGAGCAGTTCTTC. This translates into CASSLWRGQGEQFF.